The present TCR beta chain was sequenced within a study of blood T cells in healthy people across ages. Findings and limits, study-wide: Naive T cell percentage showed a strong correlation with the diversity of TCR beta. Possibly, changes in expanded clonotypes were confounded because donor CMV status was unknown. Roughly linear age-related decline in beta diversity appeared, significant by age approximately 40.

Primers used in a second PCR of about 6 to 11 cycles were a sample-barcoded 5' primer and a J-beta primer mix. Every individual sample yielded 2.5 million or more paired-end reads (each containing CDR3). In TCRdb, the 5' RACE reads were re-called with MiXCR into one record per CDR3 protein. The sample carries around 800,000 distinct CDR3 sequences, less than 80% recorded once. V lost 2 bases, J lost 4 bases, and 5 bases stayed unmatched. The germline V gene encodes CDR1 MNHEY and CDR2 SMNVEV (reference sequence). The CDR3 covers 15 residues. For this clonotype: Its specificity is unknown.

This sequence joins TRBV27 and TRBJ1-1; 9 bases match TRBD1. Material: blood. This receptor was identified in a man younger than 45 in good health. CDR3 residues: CASSLAGTGTTEAFF. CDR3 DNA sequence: TGTGCCAGCAGTTTAGCAGGGACAGGGACCACTGAAGCTTTCTTT.